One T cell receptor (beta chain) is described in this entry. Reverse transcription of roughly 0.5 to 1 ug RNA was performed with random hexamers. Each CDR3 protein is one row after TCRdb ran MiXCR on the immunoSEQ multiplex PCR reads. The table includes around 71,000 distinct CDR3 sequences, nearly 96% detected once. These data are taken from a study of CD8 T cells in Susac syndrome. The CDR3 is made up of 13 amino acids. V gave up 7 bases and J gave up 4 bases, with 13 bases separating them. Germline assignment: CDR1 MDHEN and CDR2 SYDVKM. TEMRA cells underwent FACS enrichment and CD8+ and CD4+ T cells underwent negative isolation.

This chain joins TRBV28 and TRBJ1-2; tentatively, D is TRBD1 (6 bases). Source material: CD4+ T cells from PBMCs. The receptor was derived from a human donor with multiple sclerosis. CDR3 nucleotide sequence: TGTGCCAGCACCCTTACAGGGTTCTATGGCTACACCTTC. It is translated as CASTLTGFYGYTF.